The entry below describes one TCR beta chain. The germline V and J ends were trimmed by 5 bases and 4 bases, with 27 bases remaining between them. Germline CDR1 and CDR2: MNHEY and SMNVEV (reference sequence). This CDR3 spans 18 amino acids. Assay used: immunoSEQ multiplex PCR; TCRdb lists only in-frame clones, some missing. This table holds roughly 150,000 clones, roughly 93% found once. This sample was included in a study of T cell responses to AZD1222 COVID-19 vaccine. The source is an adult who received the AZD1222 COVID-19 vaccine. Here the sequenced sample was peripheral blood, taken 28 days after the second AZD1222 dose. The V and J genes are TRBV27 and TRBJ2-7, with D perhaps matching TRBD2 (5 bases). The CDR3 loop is CASSPSPRTAGLGYEQYF. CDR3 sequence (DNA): TGTGCCAGCAGTCCCTCCCCCCGGACGGCTGGACTTGGTTACGAGCAGTACTTC.